This is a list of T cell receptor beta chains from one sample in a study of shared clonotypes between healthy human individuals. Generated by immunoSEQ multiplex PCR, the TCRdb table keeps only in-frame clones and is missing some. The sample has about 79,000 clones, 62% seen once. Sequenced input: memory CD8+ T cells sorted from blood. Every receptor here comes from a man in his thirties or forties in good health. The CDR3 runs from the conserved cysteine through the conserved F or W. A D gene is named only where the DNA matches it firmly. The size of a clone is reported for some rows only, either as once, few or many, or as a class for expanded clones.

j_call v_call clone_size d_call cdr3_aa cdr3_nt
TRBJ2-5 TRBV9 . TRBD1 CASSAGTGGRETQYF TGTGCCAGCAGTGCCGGGACAGGGGGCCGAGAGACCCAGTACTTC
TRBJ2-1 TRBV20-1 . TRBD2 CSARDRDYEFF TGCAGTGCTAGAGACCGGGACTACGAGTTCTTC
TRBJ2-7 TRBV5-4 . . CASSDGPQPDEQYF TGTGCCAGCAGCGACGGGCCCCAGCCCGACGAGCAGTACTTC
TRBJ2-2 TRBV7-8 . . CASSLAWSRELFF TGTGCCAGCAGCTTAGCGTGGAGCCGGGAGCTGTTTTTT
TRBJ2-1 TRBV6-5 . . CASSSAYEQFF TGTGCCAGCAGTTCAGCCTATGAGCAGTTCTTC
TRBJ2-1 TRBV6-1 . . CASSDGAQNEQFF TGTGCCAGCAGTGACGGAGCTCAAAATGAGCAGTTCTTC
TRBJ2-7 TRBV5-1 once . CASSWEGGPPSYEQYF TGCGCCAGCAGCTGGGAGGGGGGTCCCCCTTCCTACGAGCAGTACTTC
TRBJ2-5 TRBV2 . . CASSSGRETQYF TGTGCCAGCAGTAGTGGGAGGGAGACCCAGTACTTC
TRBJ1-1 TRBV29-1 . . CSAAEGTNTEAFF TGCAGCGCTGCGGAGGGGACGAACACTGAAGCTTTCTTT
TRBJ1-1 TRBV5-6 . . CASSLGPNTEAFF TGTGCCAGCAGCTTGGGCCCGAACACTGAAGCTTTCTTT
TRBJ1-5 TRBV7-6 . . CASSLFVDQPQHF TGTGCCAGCAGCTTATTCGTGGACCAGCCCCAGCATTTT
TRBJ2-5 TRBV4-2 . TRBD2 CASSQDPSGAETQYF TGTGCCAGCAGCCAAGACCCTAGCGGGGCAGAGACCCAGTACTTC
TRBJ2-7 TRBV7-2 . . CASSLGTDSYEQYF TGTGCCAGCAGCTTAGGAACCGACTCCTACGAGCAGTACTTC
TRBJ1-5 TRBV10-3 many TRBD1 CASRGGDFNQPQHF TGTGCAAGCAGGGGGGGGGACTTCAATCAGCCCCAGCATTTT
TRBJ1-1 TRBV5-1 . . CASSLVGGNTEAFF TGCGCCAGCAGCTTGGTGGGAGGGAACACTGAAGCTTTCTTT
TRBJ2-7 TRBV28 . . CASSRQSLYEQYF TGTGCCAGCAGTAGACAGAGCCTCTACGAGCAGTACTTC
TRBJ1-4 TRBV7-9 medium-sized . CASSLGAGEKLFF TGTGCCAGCAGCTTAGGGGCGGGGGAAAAACTGTTTTTT
TRBJ2-7 TRBV15 . . CATSRNRVDEQYF TGTGCCACCAGCAGAAACAGGGTCGACGAGCAGTACTTC
TRBJ1-5 TRBV6-1 few . CASSEVGVRNQPQHF TGTGCCAGCAGTGAAGTAGGGGTCAGGAATCAGCCCCAGCATTTT
TRBJ2-5 TRBV11-2 once TRBD2 CASSLWTSGRETQYF TGTGCCAGCAGCTTATGGACTAGCGGGAGGGAGACCCAGTACTTC
TRBJ1-4 TRBV10-3 few . CAIRPPGELFF TGTGCAATCCGACCCCCAGGAGAACTGTTTTTT
TRBJ2-1 TRBV10-2 many TRBD2 CASLGLAGSNEQFF TGCGCCAGCCTCGGGCTAGCGGGTAGCAATGAGCAGTTCTTC
TRBJ2-7 TRBV19 . . CASSTQSYEQYF TGTGCCAGTTCGACACAAAGCTACGAGCAGTACTTC
TRBJ2-5 TRBV7-2 . . CASSQMEAETQYF TGTGCCAGCAGCCAGATGGAAGCGGAGACCCAGTACTTC
TRBJ2-7 TRBV4-1 few . CASSQAGNPSYEQYF TGCGCCAGCAGCCAAGCAGGGAACCCCTCCTACGAGCAGTACTTC
TRBJ2-7 TRBV7-2 . TRBD2 CASSLTLAGEFTYEQYF TGTGCCAGCAGCTTAACCCTAGCGGGAGAGTTTACCTACGAGCAGTACTTC
TRBJ2-7 TRBV7-8 . TRBD2 CASSLTQLAGAYEQYF TGTGCCAGCAGCTTAACGCAACTAGCGGGAGCTTACGAGCAGTACTTC
TRBJ1-2 TRBV27 . . CASSLVGNYGYTF TGTGCCAGCAGTTTGGTAGGGAACTATGGCTACACCTTC
TRBJ2-3 TRBV9 . . CASSARLLPTDTQYF TGTGCCAGCAGCGCCAGACTACTCCCCACAGATACGCAGTATTTT
TRBJ2-3 TRBV7-9 few TRBD1 CASSSRDRTILDTQYF TGTGCCAGCAGCTCCCGGGACAGGACAATTTTGGATACGCAGTATTTT
TRBJ2-1 TRBV25-1 . TRBD2 CASRAGEGNEQFF TGTGCCAGCAGGGCGGGAGAAGGGAATGAGCAGTTCTTC
TRBJ1-1 TRBV2 once . CASTLDRNTEAFF TGTGCCAGCACCCTGGACAGAAACACTGAAGCTTTCTTT
TRBJ2-1 TRBV7-8 once . CASSLGPSPYNEQFF TGTGCCAGCAGCTTAGGGCCCAGTCCCTACAATGAGCAGTTCTTC